The sample holds many counts of the clone carrying this T cell receptor beta chain. The CDR3 contains 12 residues. From germline, CDR1 is SQVTM and CDR2 ANQGSEA. V was trimmed by 6 bases and J by 5 bases, leaving 10 bases between them. The authors' processing: How many nucleated cells were present was estimated from reference gene primer amplification. Assay used: immunoSEQ multiplex PCR; TCRdb lists only in-frame clones, some missing. That table furnishes V, J and clone size, whereas the DNA furnished D and trimming. The sample has roughly 260,000 clones; more than 75% are singletons. This record belongs to a study of blood T cell repertoires in COVID-19. In the study overall: Specimens from acute and convalescent COVID-19 originated in the United States, Italy and Spain. Sources were T cells, B-cell-depleted T cells, or PBMCs; the material itself was cDNA or gDNA.

This TCR derives from a man aged 35 to 55 who had recovered from COVID-19. The rearrangement joins TRBV29-1 to TRBJ2-2; the D is unclear. The specimen was peripheral blood. CDR3 sequence reads: CSVRRLTGELFF. CDR3 nucleotides: TGCAGCGTACGCAGGCTTACCGGGGAGCTGTTTTTT.